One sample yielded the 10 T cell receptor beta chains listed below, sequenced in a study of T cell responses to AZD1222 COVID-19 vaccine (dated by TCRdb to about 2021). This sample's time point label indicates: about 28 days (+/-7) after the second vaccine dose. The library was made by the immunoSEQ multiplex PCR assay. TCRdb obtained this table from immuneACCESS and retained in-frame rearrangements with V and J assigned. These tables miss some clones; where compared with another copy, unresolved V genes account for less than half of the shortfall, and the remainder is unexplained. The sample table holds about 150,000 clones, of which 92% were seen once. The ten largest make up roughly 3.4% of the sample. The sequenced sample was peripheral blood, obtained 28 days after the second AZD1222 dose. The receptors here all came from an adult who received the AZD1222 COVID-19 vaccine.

The CDR3 coding sequence is TGTGCCAGCAGTTACGACGGTGAAGCTTTCTTT. This translates into CASSYDGEAFF. V is TRBV3-1 (or the pseudogene TRBV3-2) and J is TRBJ1-1; D is undetermined. The CDR3 loop spans 11 amino acids. Germline CDR1 LGHDT, CDR2 YNNKEL (reference sequence). V was clipped by 6 bases and J by 7 bases, with 9 bases between them.

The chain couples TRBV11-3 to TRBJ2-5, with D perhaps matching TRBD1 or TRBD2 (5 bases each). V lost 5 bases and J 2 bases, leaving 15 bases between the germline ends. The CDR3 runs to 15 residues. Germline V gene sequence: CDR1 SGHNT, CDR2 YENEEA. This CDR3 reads CASSPQWGGQETQYF. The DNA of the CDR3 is TGTGCCAGCAGCCCTCAATGGGGCGGGCAAGAGACCCAGTACTTC.

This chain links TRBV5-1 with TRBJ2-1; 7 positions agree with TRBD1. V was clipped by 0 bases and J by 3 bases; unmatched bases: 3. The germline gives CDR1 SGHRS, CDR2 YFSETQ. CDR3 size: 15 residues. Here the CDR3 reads CASSLGDRDYNEQFF. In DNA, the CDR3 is TGCGCCAGCAGCTTGGGCGACAGGGACTACAATGAGCAGTTCTTC.

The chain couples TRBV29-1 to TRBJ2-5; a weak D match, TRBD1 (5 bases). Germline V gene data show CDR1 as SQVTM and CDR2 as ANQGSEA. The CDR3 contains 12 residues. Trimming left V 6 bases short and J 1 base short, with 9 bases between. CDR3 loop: CSVGQRQETQYF. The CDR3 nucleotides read TGCAGCGTGGGGCAGCGCCAAGAGACCCAGTACTTC. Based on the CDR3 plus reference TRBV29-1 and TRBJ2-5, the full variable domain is SAVISQKPSRDICQRGTSLTIQCQVDSQVTMMFWYRQQPGQSLTLIATANQGSEATYESGFVIDKFPISRPNLTFSTLTVSNMSPEDSSIYLCSVGQRQETQYFGPGTRLLVL.

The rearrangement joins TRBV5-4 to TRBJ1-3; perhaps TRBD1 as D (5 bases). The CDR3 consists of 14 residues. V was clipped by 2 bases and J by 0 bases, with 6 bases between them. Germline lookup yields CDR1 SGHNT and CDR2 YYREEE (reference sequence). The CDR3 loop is CASSLGASGNTIYF. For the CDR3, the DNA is TGTGCCAGCAGCTTAGGGGCCTCTGGAAACACCATATATTTT.

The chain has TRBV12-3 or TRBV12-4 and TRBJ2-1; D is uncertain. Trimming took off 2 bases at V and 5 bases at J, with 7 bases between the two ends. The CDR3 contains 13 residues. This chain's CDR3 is CASSLSANNEQFF. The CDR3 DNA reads TGTGCCAGCAGTTTATCGGCGAACAATGAGCAGTTCTTC.

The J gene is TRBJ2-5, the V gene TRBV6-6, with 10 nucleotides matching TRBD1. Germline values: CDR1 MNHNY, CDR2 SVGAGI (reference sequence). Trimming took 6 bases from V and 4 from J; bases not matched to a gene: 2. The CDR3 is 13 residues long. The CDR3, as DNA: TGTGCCAGCAGAAGGGACAGGGGAGAGACCCAGTACTTC. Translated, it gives CASRRDRGETQYF.

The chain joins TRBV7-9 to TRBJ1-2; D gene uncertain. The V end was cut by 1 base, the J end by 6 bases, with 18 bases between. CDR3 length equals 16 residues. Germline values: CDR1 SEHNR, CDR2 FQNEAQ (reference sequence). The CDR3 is CASSLGGPGLHHGYTF. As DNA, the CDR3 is TGTGCCAGCAGCTTAGGAGGTCCCGGACTGCATCATGGCTACACCTTC.

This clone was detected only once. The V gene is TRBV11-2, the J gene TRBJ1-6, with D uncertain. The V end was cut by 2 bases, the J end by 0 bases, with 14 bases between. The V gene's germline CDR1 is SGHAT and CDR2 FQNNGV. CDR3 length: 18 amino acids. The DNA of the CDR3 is TGTGCCAGCAGCTTATTACTTGCCAGAGGCTCCTATAATTCACCCCTCCACTTT. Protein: CASSLLLARGSYNSPLHF. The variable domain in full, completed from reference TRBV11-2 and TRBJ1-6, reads EAGVAQSPRYKIIEKRQSVAFWCNPISGHATLYWYQQILGQGPKLLIQFQNNGVVDDSQLPKDRFSAERLKGVDSTLKIQPAKLEDSAVYLCASSLLLARGSYNSPLHFGNGTRLTVT.

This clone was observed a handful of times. CDR3 protein: CASSRTRLENTGELFF. CDR3 coding DNA: TGTGCCAGCAGCCGAACCCGGCTGGAGAACACCGGGGAGCTGTTTTTT. The J gene is TRBJ2-2, the V gene TRBV2; unclear D gene. Germline loops: CDR1 SNHLY, CDR2 FYNNEI. The ends were cut back, 6 bases at V and 1 base at J, with 15 bases in the middle. This CDR3 region has 16 residues.